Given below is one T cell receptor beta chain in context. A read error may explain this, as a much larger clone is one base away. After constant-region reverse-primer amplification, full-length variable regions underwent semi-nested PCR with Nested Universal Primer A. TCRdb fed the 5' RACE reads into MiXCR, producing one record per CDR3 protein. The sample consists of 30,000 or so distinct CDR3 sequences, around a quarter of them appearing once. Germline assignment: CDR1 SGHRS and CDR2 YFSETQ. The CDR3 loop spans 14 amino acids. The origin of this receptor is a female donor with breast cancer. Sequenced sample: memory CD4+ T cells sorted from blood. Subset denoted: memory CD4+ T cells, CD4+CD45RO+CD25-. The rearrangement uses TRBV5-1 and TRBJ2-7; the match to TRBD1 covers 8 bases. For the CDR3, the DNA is TGCACCAGCAGTTACGGACAGGGTCTGAGCGAGCAGTACTTC. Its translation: CTSSYGQGLSEQYF.